The sequence of this T cell receptor (beta chain) was determined in a study of cytomegalovirus exposure and HLA in healthy donors. Healthy bone marrow donors made up the donor group. CDR1 and CDR2 from the germline V gene are MGHRA and YSYEKL. The trim removed 4 bases at V and 6 bases at J, leaving 9 bases unmatched. The CDR3 loop spans 16 amino acids. Both 60 Vbeta primers and 13 Jbeta primers went into the PCR. Sequencing used immunoSEQ multiplex PCR; TCRdb keeps in-frame clones, though not all of them. This table lists over 35,000 clones. The rearrangement joins TRBV4-1 to TRBJ2-1, with 10 bases lining up with TRBD2. Sequences were obtained from PBMCs. This clonotype was sampled from a woman in her thirties in good health and CMV-seronegative. The DNA of the CDR3 is TGCGCCAGCAGCCCTTACGGGACTAGCGTGTTCAATGAGCAGTTCTTC. Translated, it gives CASSPYGTSVFNEQFF.